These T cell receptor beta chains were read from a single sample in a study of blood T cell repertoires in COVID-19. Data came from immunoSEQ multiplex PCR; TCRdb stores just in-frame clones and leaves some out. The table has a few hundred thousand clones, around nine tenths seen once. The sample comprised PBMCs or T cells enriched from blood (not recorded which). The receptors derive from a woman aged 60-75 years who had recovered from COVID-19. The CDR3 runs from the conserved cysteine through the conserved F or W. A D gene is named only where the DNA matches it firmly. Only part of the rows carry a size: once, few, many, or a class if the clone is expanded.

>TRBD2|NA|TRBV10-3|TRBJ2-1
TGTGCCATCAGTCCTGACCCCACTAGCGTACGTGAGCAGTTCTTC
CAISPDPTSVREQFF
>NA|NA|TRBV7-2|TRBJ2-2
TGTGCCAGCAGCTTAAAACGAACTACCACCGGGGAGCTGTTTTTT
CASSLKRTTTGELFF
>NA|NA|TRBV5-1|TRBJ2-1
TGCGCCAGCAGCTTGGGGGGAGAGAATGAGCAGTTCTTC
CASSLGGENEQFF
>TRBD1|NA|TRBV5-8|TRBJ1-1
TGTGCCAGCAACCATGCCGACAGGGCGAACACTGAAGCTTTCTTT
CASNHADRANTEAFF
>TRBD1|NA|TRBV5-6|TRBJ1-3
TGTGCCAGCAGCTCCGGGGACAGCGCCTTTGGAAACACCATATATTTT
CASSSGDSAFGNTIYF
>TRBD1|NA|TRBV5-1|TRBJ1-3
TGCGCCAGCAGCTTGTCGAGGGACAGGGGGAACACCATATATTTT
CASSLSRDRGNTIYF
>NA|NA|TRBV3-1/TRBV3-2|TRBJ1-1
TGTGCCAGCAGCCAAGGGCTTGAGGGGGCTGAAGCTTTCTTT
CASSQGLEGAEAFF
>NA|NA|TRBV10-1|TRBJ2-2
TGCGCCAGCAGCGTGACAGACACCGGGGAGCTGTTTTTT
CASSVTDTGELFF
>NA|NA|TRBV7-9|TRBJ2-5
TGTGCCAGCAGCTTATCAGGCCTCCAAGAGACCCAGTACTTC
CASSLSGLQETQYF
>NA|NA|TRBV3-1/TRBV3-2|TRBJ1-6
TGTGCCAGCACCAGGAAAGGGCGGGGGTCACCCCTCCACTTT
CASTRKGRGSPLHF
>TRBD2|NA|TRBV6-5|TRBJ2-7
TGTGCCAGCAGTTACAAGACTAGCCCTACCTACGAGCAGTACTTC
CASSYKTSPTYEQYF
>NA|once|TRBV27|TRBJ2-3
TGTGCCAGCAGTACTCGACTAGAAAGAGATACGCAGTATTTT
CASSTRLERDTQYF
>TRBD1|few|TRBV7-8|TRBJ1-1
TGTGCCAGCAGCCCCCGACAGGGAGCGAACACTGAAGCTTTCTTT
CASSPRQGANTEAFF
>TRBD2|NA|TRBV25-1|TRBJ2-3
TGTGCCAGCAGCCCTTCTAGCGGGGCAGGGGATACGCAGTATTTT
CASSPSSGAGDTQYF
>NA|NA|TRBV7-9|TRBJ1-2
TGTGCCAGCAGCTCTACCGGGAGCCCGTATGGCTACACCTTC
CASSSTGSPYGYTF
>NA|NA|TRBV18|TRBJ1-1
TGTGCCAGCTCACGGGGGGTGAACACTGAAGCTTTCTTT
CASSRGVNTEAFF
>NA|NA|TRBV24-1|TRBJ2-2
TGTGCCACCAGTGATTTCCGGGATGCCGGGGAGCTGTTTTTT
CATSDFRDAGELFF
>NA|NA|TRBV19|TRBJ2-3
TGTGCCAGTTACAGGGTTGACACAGATACGCAGTATTTT
CASYRVDTDTQYF
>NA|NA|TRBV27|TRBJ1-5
TGTGCCAGCAGTTTAGAGAGGGATAGCAATCAGCCCCAGCATTTT
CASSLERDSNQPQHF
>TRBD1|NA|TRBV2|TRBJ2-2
TGTGCCAGCAGTCCGGGACAGGGAGTCACCGGGGAGCTGTTTTTT
CASSPGQGVTGELFF
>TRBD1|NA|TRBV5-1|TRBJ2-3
TGCGCCAGCAGCTGGGACAGGATCACAGATACGCAGTATTTT
CASSWDRITDTQYF
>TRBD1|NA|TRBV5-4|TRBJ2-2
TGTGCCAGCAGCTTTACCCAGGGGGCCGGGGAGCTGTTTTTT
CASSFTQGAGELFF
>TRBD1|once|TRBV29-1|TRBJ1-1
TGCAGCGGCACACAGGGGGCGCGAAACACTGAAGCTTTCTTT
CSGTQGARNTEAFF
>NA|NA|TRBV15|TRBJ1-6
TGTGCCACCAGCTCCCCTGATCGGGGGGAAGTGGTGAATAATTCACCCCTCCACTTT
CATSSPDRGEVVNNSPLHF
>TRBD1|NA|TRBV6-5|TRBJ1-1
TGTGCCAGCGTAATGACAGGGACTGAAGCTTTCTTT
CASVMTGTEAFF